Listed below are T cell receptor beta chains from one sample, sequenced in a study of OX40 agonist ivuxolimab in advanced cancers. This table comes from immunoSEQ multiplex PCR, and its TCRdb copy is limited to in-frame clones, with some not included. The sample records approximately 82,000 clones, roughly 90% being singletons. Sample: CD4+ or CD8+ T cells sorted from blood, taken in a trial of the OX40 agonist ivuxolimab. These TCRs come from an adult with an advanced solid tumor such as melanoma, head and neck, liver or kidney cancer. CDR3s include the opening cysteine and the closing phenylalanine or tryptophan. D genes are given only for firm matches. Clone size is stated in some rows and not others, as once, few, many or a class when expanded.

v_gene	abundance	d_gene	j_gene	len	CDR3aa	CDR3nt
TRBV7-2	-	-	TRBJ2-1	15	CASSLDSGSYNEQFF	TGTGCCAGCAGCTTAGATTCCGGGAGTTACAATGAGCAGTTCTTC
TRBV5-1	-	-	TRBJ2-3	14	CASSPAGNADTQYF	TGCGCCAGCAGCCCGGCAGGGAATGCAGATACGCAGTATTTT
TRBV12-5	-	TRBD1	TRBJ1-1	15	CASGWGDREYTEAFF	TGTGCTAGTGGGTGGGGGGACAGGGAGTACACTGAAGCTTTCTTT
TRBV4-2	-	TRBD2	TRBJ2-1	12	CASSQDVAGQFF	TGTGCCAGCAGCCAAGATGTAGCGGGGCAGTTCTTC
TRBV2	-	-	TRBJ2-7	14	CASSESRASYEQYF	TGTGCCAGCAGTGAGTCGAGGGCGTCCTACGAGCAGTACTTC
TRBV28	-	TRBD2	TRBJ2-2	15	CASSFLGLASGELFF	TGTGCCAGCAGTTTCCTGGGACTAGCATCAGGGGAGCTGTTTTTT
TRBV6-1	-	-	TRBJ2-7	15	CASRLVPGQPYEQYF	TGTGCCAGCAGGCTGGTTCCCGGACAGCCGTACGAGCAGTACTTC
TRBV7-9	-	-	TRBJ2-7	13	CASTPMGNYEQYF	TGTGCCAGCACTCCCATGGGCAACTACGAGCAGTACTTC
TRBV5-1	-	-	TRBJ2-1	15	CASSLEGSSYNEQFF	TGCGCCAGCAGCTTGGAAGGGAGCTCCTACAATGAGCAGTTCTTC
TRBV2	-	-	TRBJ2-5	11	CASKVQETQYF	TGTGCCAGCAAGGTACAAGAGACCCAGTACTTC
TRBV5-5	-	TRBD2	TRBJ2-3	14	CASSSLAGGDTQYF	TGTGCCAGCAGCTCACTAGCGGGAGGGGATACGCAGTATTTT
TRBV5-6	-	-	TRBJ1-5	17	CASSSVVWPPGNQPQHF	TGTGCCAGCAGCTCGGTGGTTTGGCCACCCGGCAATCAGCCCCAGCATTTT
TRBV7-2	-	-	TRBJ1-2	13	CASSLALGYGYTF	TGTGCCAGCAGCTTAGCGTTGGGTTATGGCTACACCTTC
TRBV2	-	TRBD1	TRBJ1-5	15	CASSSTGGTGQPQHF	TGTGCCAGCAGTTCGACAGGGGGAACTGGTCAGCCCCAGCATTTT
TRBV4-1	-	-	TRBJ1-5	15	CASSQPGRSNQPQHF	TGCGCCAGCAGCCAACCGGGACGGTCGAATCAGCCCCAGCATTTT
TRBV9	-	TRBD2	TRBJ2-2	14	CASNERGGTGELFF	TGTGCCAGCAATGAGCGGGGGGGCACCGGGGAGCTGTTTTTT
TRBV5-1	-	-	TRBJ2-1	15	CASSLVANSYNEQFF	TGCGCCAGCAGCTTGGTAGCAAACTCCTACAATGAGCAGTTCTTC
TRBV27	-	TRBD2	TRBJ2-1	15	CASSSTSGVYNEQFF	TGTGCCAGCAGTTCGACTAGCGGGGTATACAATGAGCAGTTCTTC
TRBV5-4	once	-	TRBJ2-1	15	CASSRDPARRNEQFF	TGTGCCAGCAGCCGGGACCCGGCCAGAAGGAATGAGCAGTTCTTC
TRBV11-3	-	TRBD2	TRBJ2-5	13	CASSPGGLETQYF	TGTGCCAGCAGCCCGGGGGGTCTGGAGACCCAGTACTTC
TRBV29-1	-	-	TRBJ2-3	14	CSVVSFRRTDTQYF	TGCAGCGTTGTGAGTTTTAGGCGGACAGATACGCAGTATTTT
TRBV6-5	-	TRBD2	TRBJ2-1	15	CASSYSRGGVIGQFF	TGTGCCAGCAGTTACTCACGCGGGGGGGTGATAGGGCAGTTCTTC
TRBV18	-	-	TRBJ2-7	13	CASSKSPAYEQYF	TGTGCCAGCTCAAAATCTCCTGCCTACGAGCAGTACTTC
TRBV25-1	-	-	TRBJ1-2	15	CASSAQRGTGYGYTF	TGTGCCAGCAGTGCGCAGAGGGGCACAGGGTATGGCTACACCTTC
TRBV27	-	TRBD2	TRBJ2-3	23	CASSLSLTSGVGPPIWCTDTQYF	TGTGCCAGCAGTCTCTCTCTGACTAGCGGGGTGGGTCCCCCAATTTGGTGCACAGATACGCAGTATTTT
TRBV5-5	once	-	TRBJ2-7	14	CASSTDWSSYEQYF	TGTGCCAGCAGTACCGACTGGAGCTCCTACGAGCAGTACTTC
TRBV5-1	-	-	TRBJ1-5	16	CASSLGGGDGNQPQHF	TGCGCCAGCAGCTTGGGGGGTGGCGATGGCAATCAGCCCCAGCATTTT
TRBV9	-	TRBD1	TRBJ1-1	15	CASSPPQGGLTEAFF	TGTGCCAGCAGCCCGCCGCAGGGGGGACTCACTGAAGCTTTCTTT
TRBV4-2	-	-	TRBJ1-4	15	CASSQDTKPEGKLFF	TGTGCCAGCAGCCAAGATACGAAGCCCGAGGGAAAACTGTTTTTT
TRBV19	-	TRBD1	TRBJ2-1	13	CASTVTGGSEQFF	TGTGCCAGTACAGTGACAGGGGGCAGTGAGCAGTTCTTC
TRBV2	few	-	TRBJ1-6	15	CASSVLGQGNSPLHF	TGTGCCAGCAGTGTGCTAGGTCAGGGTAATTCACCCCTCCACTTT
TRBV5-4	-	-	TRBJ2-2	15	CASSSGTARTGELFF	TGTGCCAGCAGTTCCGGGACCGCGAGGACCGGGGAGCTGTTTTTT
TRBV5-6	-	-	TRBJ2-7	15	CASSLGAYRPYEQYF	TGTGCCAGCAGCTTGGGCGCCTACCGCCCCTACGAGCAGTACTTC
TRBV7-9	once	-	TRBJ1-4	12	CASSFRREKLFF	TGTGCCAGCAGCTTTCGTCGTGAAAAACTGTTTTTT
TRBV6-5	-	TRBD2	TRBJ2-3	13	CAVAGVSTDTQYF	TGTGCCGTCGCGGGGGTGAGCACAGATACGCAGTATTTT
TRBV4-1	once	TRBD1	TRBJ2-7	21	CASSQGPMGTGPSAGIYEQYF	TGCGCCAGCAGCCAAGGACCTATGGGGACAGGCCCTTCGGCAGGGATCTACGAGCAGTACTTC
TRBV6-5	few	TRBD1	TRBJ1-5	12	CASRTGGQPQHF	TGTGCCAGCAGGACAGGGGGTCAGCCCCAGCATTTT
TRBV4-2	-	TRBD1	TRBJ1-4	14	CASSSTGSNEKLFF	TGTGCCAGCAGCTCGACAGGGTCTAATGAAAAACTGTTTTTT
TRBV12-2	once	-	TRBJ1-6	19	CASPSVRRTDLSYNSPLHF	TGTGCAAGTCCCTCGGTTCGACGGACGGATCTTTCTTATAATTCACCCCTCCACTTT
TRBV5-1	-	-	TRBJ2-3	15	CASSLTRRGEDTQYF	TGCGCCAGCAGCTTGACGAGGAGGGGCGAGGATACGCAGTATTTT
TRBV7-8	-	-	TRBJ1-4	14	CASSLDGYGEKLFF	TGTGCCAGCAGCTTAGATGGGTACGGGGAAAAACTGTTTTTT
TRBV5-6	-	TRBD2	TRBJ2-1	14	CAGSLGLAYNEQFF	TGTGCCGGCAGCCTCGGACTAGCCTACAATGAGCAGTTCTTC
TRBV29-1	-	TRBD2	TRBJ2-7	14	CSVAPSGRPYEQYF	TGCAGCGTTGCCCCTAGCGGGAGACCCTACGAGCAGTACTTC
TRBV10-1	-	-	TRBJ1-1	14	CASSESMMADKAFF	TGCGCCAGCAGTGAGTCAATGATGGCAGATAAAGCTTTCTTT
TRBV7-3	once	-	TRBJ2-1	16	CASSLTADWTYNEQFF	TGTGCCAGCAGCTTAACCGCGGACTGGACCTACAATGAGCAGTTCTTC
TRBV27	-	-	TRBJ2-2	15	CASSPLRGNTGELFF	TGTGCCAGCAGTCCGTTACGGGGGAACACCGGGGAGCTGTTTTTT
TRBV7-9	-	-	TRBJ2-7	12	CASSSSSYEQYF	TGTGCCAGCAGCTCTAGCTCCTACGAGCAGTACTTC
TRBV6-5	-	-	TRBJ1-1	14	CASSYIGRGTEAFF	TGTGCCAGCAGTTACATAGGGAGGGGGACTGAAGCTTTCTTT
TRBV10-3	once	-	TRBJ1-2	16	CAISESSRQESYGYTF	TGTGCCATCAGTGAGTCGTCGCGACAGGAGAGCTATGGCTACACCTTC
TRBV9	-	-	TRBJ2-3	18	CASSLAITTGHGTDTQYF	TGTGCCAGCAGCTTAGCGATCACCACGGGACACGGCACAGATACGCAGTATTTT
TRBV10-2	-	-	TRBJ2-3	17	CASRGAWGAKAADTQYF	TGCGCCAGCAGGGGGGCGTGGGGTGCCAAAGCGGCAGATACGCAGTATTTT
TRBV19	-	-	TRBJ2-7	14	CASSMVGLDYEQYF	TGTGCCAGTAGTATGGTGGGGCTAGACTACGAGCAGTACTTC
TRBV11-2	-	TRBD1	TRBJ1-2	13	CASSSGQGRGYTF	TGTGCCAGCAGCTCCGGACAGGGTAGAGGCTACACCTTC
TRBV5-4	few	-	TRBJ1-2	13	CASSLDAVYGYTF	TGTGCCAGCAGCTTGGACGCGGTCTATGGCTACACCTTC
TRBV7-2	-	-	TRBJ2-7	14	CASSLSQGGYEQYF	TGTGCCAGCAGCTTGAGCCAGGGTGGGTACGAGCAGTACTTC
TRBV6-5	-	-	TRBJ2-6	15	CASRTTPSGANVLTF	TGTGCCAGCCGAACAACACCCTCTGGGGCCAACGTCCTGACTTTC
TRBV6-4	-	-	TRBJ2-3	13	CASSQQGADAQYF	TGTGCCAGCAGTCAGCAGGGAGCAGATGCGCAGTATTTT
TRBV2	-	TRBD2	TRBJ2-7	15	CASSVRASGSYEQYF	TGTGCCAGCAGTGTAAGGGCTAGCGGGAGCTACGAGCAGTACTTC
TRBV9	-	TRBD2	TRBJ2-3	16	CASSLEAGGGTDTQYF	TGTGCCAGCAGCCTAGAAGCGGGGGGGGGCACAGATACGCAGTATTTT